Listed here are 15 T cell receptor beta chains from one sample, sequenced in a study of blood T cell repertoires in COVID-19. Generated by immunoSEQ multiplex PCR, the TCRdb table keeps only in-frame clones and is missing some. The repertoire consists of 250,000 or so clones, with roughly 90% occurring once and the leading ten covering approximately 9%. Sequencing was carried out using PBMCs or T cells enriched from blood (not recorded which). These receptors originate from a man aged 40-55 years who had recovered from COVID-19.

This rearrangement joins TRBV6-5 to TRBJ2-7; D uncertain. Germline loops: CDR1 MNHEY, CDR2 SVGAGI. The CDR3 has 13 amino acids. Trimming took off 7 bases at V and 3 bases at J, with 13 bases between the two ends. The CDR3 protein is CASMGRTVYEQYF. The CDR3 DNA is TGTGCCAGCATGGGCAGAACCGTCTACGAGCAGTACTTC.

The chain combines TRBV19 with TRBJ1-4; TRBD1 is a possible D gene (5 bases). Germline V gene sequence: CDR1 LNHDA, CDR2 SQIVND (reference sequence). V was cut by 3 bases and J by 7 bases, with 18 bases left in between. CDR3 length: 16 amino acids. DNA of the CDR3: TGTGCCAGTAGTATGCGCCAGACAGTATCAAGTGAAAAACTGTTTTTT. Amino acids: CASSMRQTVSSEKLFF.

The CDR3 sequence: CASSSDRGLDHEQYF. For the CDR3, the DNA is TGTGCCAGCAGCTCGGACAGGGGGCTCGACCACGAGCAGTACTTC. The chain combines TRBV9 with TRBJ2-7, with 11 bases matching TRBD1. The CDR3 contains 15 residues. The junction had 8 bases not matched to a gene; V was cut back by 4 bases and J by 5 bases. CDR1 is SGDLS, CDR2 YYNGEE, per germline.

The chain combines TRBV18 with TRBJ2-2, with a weak D call TRBD2 (6 bases). V lost 8 bases and J 3 bases, leaving 19 bases between the germline ends. CDR1 and CDR2 (germline): KGHSH, LQKENI. The CDR3 loop spans 16 amino acids. The CDR3 loop reads CASTTGRGTDTGELFF. As DNA, the CDR3 is TGTGCCAGCACCACCGGTCGGGGGACGGACACCGGGGAGCTGTTTTTT.

The sample holds a few counts of this clone. The chain combines TRBV25-1 with TRBJ1-4; unclear D gene. Trimming cost V 9 bases and J 0 bases, with 8 bases left between them. In germline, CDR1 is MGHDK, CDR2 SYGVNS. The CDR3 is 13 amino acids. The CDR3 reads CASSPATNEKLFF. The CDR3 nucleotides read TGTGCCAGTTCTCCCGCAACTAATGAAAAACTGTTTTTT.

This clone was observed once. The gene calls are TRBV28 and TRBJ1-5, with D uncertain. Germline CDR1 reads MDHEN; CDR2 reads SYDVKM. The CDR3 runs 16 residues. The V end was cut by 1 base, the J end by 4 bases, with 14 bases between. CDR3 region: CASSLLSRGENQPQHF. In nucleotides, the CDR3 is TGTGCCAGCAGTTTATTATCCCGGGGTGAGAATCAGCCCCAGCATTTT.

The CDR3 DNA is TGCGCCAGCAGCTTGTTCGGGTTTGAAACCACAGATACGCAGTATTTT. Translated: CASSLFGFETTDTQYF. J is TRBJ2-3 and V is TRBV5-1, with D hard to call. Germline V gene sequence: CDR1 SGHRS, CDR2 YFSETQ. This CDR3 contains 16 residues. V lost 1 base, J lost 2 bases, and 14 bases lay in between.

Only a few counts were recorded for this clone. This rearrangement joins TRBV7-8 to TRBJ1-3; D is unresolved. This CDR3 is built from 14 residues. Germline V gives CDR1 SGHVS, CDR2 FQNEAQ. V was cut by 5 bases and J by 0 bases, with 8 bases left in between. The CDR3 nucleotides read TGTGCCAGCAGCCGAGAACACTCTGGAAACACCATATATTTT. Translating it yields CASSREHSGNTIYF.

The rearrangement links TRBV28 to TRBJ1-1, with D perhaps matching TRBD1 (5 bases). With 4 bases removed from V and 1 base from J, the gap between germline ends came to 13 bases. Germline V gene lookup returns CDR1 MDHEN and CDR2 SYDVKM. There are 15 residues in the CDR3. The CDR3 spells CASSSPWGGNTEAFF. The CDR3 DNA sequence: TGTGCCAGCAGTTCCCCCTGGGGGGGGAACACTGAAGCTTTCTTT.

This sequence joins TRBV3-1 (or the pseudogene TRBV3-2) and TRBJ2-1; 7 bases match TRBD1. Germline V lookup: CDR1 LGHDT, CDR2 YNNKEL (reference sequence). This CDR3 has 16 residues. V was pared by 0 bases and J by 0 bases, with 2 bases of the junction left unmatched. As DNA, the CDR3 is TGTGCCAGCAGCCAAGAGGGGACAGCCTCCTACAATGAGCAGTTCTTC. It is translated as CASSQEGTASYNEQFF.

The rearrangement joins TRBV18 to TRBJ2-5; 10 nucleotides line up with TRBD2. The CDR3 length is 16 residues. Looked up from germline, CDR1 is KGHSH and CDR2 is LQKENI. With 2 bases clipped from V and 5 bases from J, the junction kept 8 bases outside the gene matches. This chain's CDR3 is CASSPRTSGGGETQYF. CDR3 sequence (DNA): TGTGCCAGCTCACCAAGGACTAGCGGTGGAGGGGAGACCCAGTACTTC.

The chain combines TRBV19 with TRBJ1-5; D remains ambiguous. V gave up 5 bases and J gave up 3 bases, with 8 bases separating them. The length of the CDR3 is 13 residues. CDR1 and CDR2 from the germline V gene are LNHDA and SQIVND (reference sequence). The CDR3 spells CASSRLNNQPQHF. In DNA, the CDR3 is TGTGCCAGTAGTCGCCTAAACAATCAGCCCCAGCATTTT.

The chain couples TRBV10-3 to TRBJ1-1; 9 bases are shared with TRBD1. In germline, CDR1 is ENHRY, CDR2 SYGVKD. V shed 3 bases and J 3 bases; nucleotides not matched to a gene: 8. CDR3 size: 16 residues. The CDR3: CAISDWFRTGDTEAFF. The DNA for the CDR3 is TGTGCCATCAGTGATTGGTTCCGGACAGGGGACACTGAAGCTTTCTTT.

This chain joins TRBV27 and TRBJ1-5; tentatively, D is TRBD1 (5 bases). V was clipped by 7 bases and J by 0 bases, with 16 bases between them. The CDR3 sequence is 16 residues long. CDR1 is MNHEY, CDR2 SMNVEV, per germline (reference sequence). In DNA form, the CDR3 reads TGTGCCAGCAAACTATGGGGGGGAGTTAGCAATCAGCCCCAGCATTTT. It yields the protein CASKLWGGVSNQPQHF.

This chain joins TRBV2 and TRBJ1-2, with no clear D. V was cut by 0 bases and J by 5 bases, with 7 bases left in between. The CDR3 consists of 13 residues. The germline CDR1 and CDR2 sequences are SNHLY and FYNNEI. The CDR3 DNA reads TGTGCCAGCAGTGAAGCACGAGGATATGGCTACACCTTC. As protein: CASSEARGYGYTF.